The T cell receptor beta chain under discussion was sequenced for a study of cytomegalovirus exposure and HLA in healthy donors. General study findings and limits: Looking again later, the authors saw that most CMV-associated TCR beta chains seemed HLA-restricted. Among TCR sequences, most were rare, though some public TCRs appeared in many donors. Specificity for CMV antigens was confirmed in vitro for a few of the CMV-associated chains.

V lost 5 bases to trimming and J lost 6 bases; unmatched junction nucleotides: 8. The CDR3 has 14 residues. Germline CDR1 and CDR2: SGHTA and FQGTGA. The PCR contained 60 Vbeta and 13 Jbeta primers. As processed by the authors: In a later analysis, of 70 million to 85 million unique beta chains, 9 million to 11 million appeared in at least two donors. Method: immunoSEQ multiplex PCR; TCRdb's copy keeps in-frame clones and lacks some. That table furnishes V, J and clone size, whereas the DNA furnished D and trimming. In total, the table holds some 110,000 clones. With regard to this clone: Its antigen is currently unknown.

The specimen sequenced was PBMCs. This sequence joins TRBV7-3 and TRBJ2-7; TRBD1 matches 9 bases. The sequence was collected from a man aged 25-40 years in good health and CMV-seronegative. CDR3 protein: CASSLGTGNGEQYF. The CDR3 DNA reads TGTGCCAGCAGCCTCGGGACAGGGAACGGCGAGCAGTACTTC.